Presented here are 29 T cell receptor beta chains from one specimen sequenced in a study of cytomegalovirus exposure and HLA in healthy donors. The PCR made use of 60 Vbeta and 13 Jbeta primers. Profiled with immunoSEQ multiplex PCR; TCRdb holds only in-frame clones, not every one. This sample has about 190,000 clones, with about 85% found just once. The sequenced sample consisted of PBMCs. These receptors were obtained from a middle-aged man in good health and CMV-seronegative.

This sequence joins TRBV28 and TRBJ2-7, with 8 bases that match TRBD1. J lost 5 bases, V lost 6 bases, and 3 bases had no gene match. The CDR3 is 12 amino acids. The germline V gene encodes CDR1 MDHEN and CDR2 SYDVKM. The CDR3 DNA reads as TGTGCCAGCAGAGAGGGACAGGACGAGCAGTACTTC. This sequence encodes CASREGQDEQYF.

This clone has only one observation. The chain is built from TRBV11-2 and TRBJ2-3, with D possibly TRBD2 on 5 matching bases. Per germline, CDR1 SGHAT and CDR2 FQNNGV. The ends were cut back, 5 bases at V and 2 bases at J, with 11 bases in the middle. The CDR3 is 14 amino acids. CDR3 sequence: CASSDYTSTDTQYF. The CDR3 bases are TGTGCCAGCAGCGACTACACTTCCACAGATACGCAGTATTTT.

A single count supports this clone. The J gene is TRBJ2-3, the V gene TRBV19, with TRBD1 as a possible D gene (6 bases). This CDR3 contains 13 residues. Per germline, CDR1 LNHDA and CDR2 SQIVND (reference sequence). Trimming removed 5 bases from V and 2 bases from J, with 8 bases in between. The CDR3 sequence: CASSDRPTDTQYF. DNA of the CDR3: TGTGCCAGTAGTGACAGGCCCACAGATACGCAGTATTTT.

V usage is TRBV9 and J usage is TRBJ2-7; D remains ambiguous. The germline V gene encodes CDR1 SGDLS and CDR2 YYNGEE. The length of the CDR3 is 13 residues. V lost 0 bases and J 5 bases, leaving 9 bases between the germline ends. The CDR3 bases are TGTGCCAGCAGCGTAGTTGAGTCGGACGAGCAGTACTTC. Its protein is CASSVVESDEQYF.

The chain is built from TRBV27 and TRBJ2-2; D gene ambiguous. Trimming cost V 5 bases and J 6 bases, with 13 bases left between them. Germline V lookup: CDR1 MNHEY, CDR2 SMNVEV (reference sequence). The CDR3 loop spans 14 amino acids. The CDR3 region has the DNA TGTGCCAGCAGTCCCCTCTTGGCTTCCGGGGAGCTGTTTTTT. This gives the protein CASSPLLASGELFF.

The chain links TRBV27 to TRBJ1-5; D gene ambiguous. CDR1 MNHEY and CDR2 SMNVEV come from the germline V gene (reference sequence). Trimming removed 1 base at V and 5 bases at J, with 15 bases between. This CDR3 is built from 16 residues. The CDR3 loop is CASSLYGRGFDQPQHF. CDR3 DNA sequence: TGTGCCAGCAGTTTATATGGGCGGGGATTTGATCAGCCCCAGCATTTT.

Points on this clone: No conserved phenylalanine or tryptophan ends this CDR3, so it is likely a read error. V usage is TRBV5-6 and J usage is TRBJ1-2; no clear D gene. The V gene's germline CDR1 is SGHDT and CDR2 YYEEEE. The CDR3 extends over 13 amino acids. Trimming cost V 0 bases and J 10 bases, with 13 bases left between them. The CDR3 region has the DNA TGTGCCAGCAGCTTGGCTTCGGGCAGCGACTACACCCTC. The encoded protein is CASSLASGSDYTL.

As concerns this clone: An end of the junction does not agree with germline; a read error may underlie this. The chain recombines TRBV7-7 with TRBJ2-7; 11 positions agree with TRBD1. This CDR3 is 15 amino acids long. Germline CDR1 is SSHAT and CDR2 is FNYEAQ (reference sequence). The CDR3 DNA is TGTGCTAGCAGCTTCGGACAGGGGGCGGGCTACGAGCAGTACTTC. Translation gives CASSFGQGAGYEQYF.

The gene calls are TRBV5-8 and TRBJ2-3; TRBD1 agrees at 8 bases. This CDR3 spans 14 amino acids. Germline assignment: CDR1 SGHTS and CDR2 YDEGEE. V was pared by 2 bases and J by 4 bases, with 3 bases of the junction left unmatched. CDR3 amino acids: CASSLQQGADTQYF. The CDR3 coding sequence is TGTGCCAGCAGCTTACAACAGGGGGCAGATACGCAGTATTTT.

CDR3 in amino acids: CASSLEEGANYGYTF. As DNA, the CDR3 is TGTGCCAGCAGCTTAGAAGAGGGAGCGAACTATGGCTACACCTTC. V is TRBV7-9 and J is TRBJ1-2, with D unclear. CDR1 and CDR2 (germline): SEHNR, FQNEAQ (reference sequence). The CDR3 covers 15 residues. V dropped 1 base and J dropped 2 bases, with 11 bases sitting between them.

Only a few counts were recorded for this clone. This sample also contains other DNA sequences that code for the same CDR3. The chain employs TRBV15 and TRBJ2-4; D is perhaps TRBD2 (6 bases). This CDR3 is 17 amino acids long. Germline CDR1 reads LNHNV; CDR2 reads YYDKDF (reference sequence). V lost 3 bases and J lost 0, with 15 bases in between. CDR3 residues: CATSSQTQGLAKNIQYF. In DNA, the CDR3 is TGTGCCACCAGCAGCCAAACCCAGGGACTAGCCAAAAACATTCAGTACTTC.

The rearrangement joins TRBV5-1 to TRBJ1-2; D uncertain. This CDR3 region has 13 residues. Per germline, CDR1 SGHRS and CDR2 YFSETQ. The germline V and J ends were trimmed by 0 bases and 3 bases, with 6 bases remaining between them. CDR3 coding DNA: TGCGCCAGCAGCTTGGCAAGAGACTATGGCTACACCTTC. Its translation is CASSLARDYGYTF.

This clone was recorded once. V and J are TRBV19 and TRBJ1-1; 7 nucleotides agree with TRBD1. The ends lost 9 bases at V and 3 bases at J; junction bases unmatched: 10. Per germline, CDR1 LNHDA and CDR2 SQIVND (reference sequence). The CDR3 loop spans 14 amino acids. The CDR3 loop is CASRTTGLDTEAFF. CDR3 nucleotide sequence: TGTGCCAGCAGAACGACAGGGTTGGACACTGAAGCTTTCTTT.

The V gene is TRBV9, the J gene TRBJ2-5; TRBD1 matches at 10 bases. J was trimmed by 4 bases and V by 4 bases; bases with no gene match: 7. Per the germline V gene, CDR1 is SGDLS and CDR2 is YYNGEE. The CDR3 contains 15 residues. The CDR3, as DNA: TGTGCCAGCAGCTTAGACAGGGGGCGGCGAGAGACCCAGTACTTC. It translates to CASSLDRGRRETQYF.

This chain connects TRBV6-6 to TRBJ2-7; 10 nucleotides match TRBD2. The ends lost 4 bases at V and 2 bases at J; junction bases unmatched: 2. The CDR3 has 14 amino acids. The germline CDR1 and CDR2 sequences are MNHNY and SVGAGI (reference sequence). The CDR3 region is CASSLTSGPYEQYF. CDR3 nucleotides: TGTGCCAGCAGTTTGACTAGCGGGCCCTACGAGCAGTACTTC.

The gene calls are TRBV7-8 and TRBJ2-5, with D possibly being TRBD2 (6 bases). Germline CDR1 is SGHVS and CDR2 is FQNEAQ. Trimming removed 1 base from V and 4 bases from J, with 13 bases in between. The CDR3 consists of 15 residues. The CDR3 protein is CASSLGVSGGETQYF. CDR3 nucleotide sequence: TGTGCCAGCAGCTTAGGGGTTAGCGGTGGAGAGACCCAGTACTTC.

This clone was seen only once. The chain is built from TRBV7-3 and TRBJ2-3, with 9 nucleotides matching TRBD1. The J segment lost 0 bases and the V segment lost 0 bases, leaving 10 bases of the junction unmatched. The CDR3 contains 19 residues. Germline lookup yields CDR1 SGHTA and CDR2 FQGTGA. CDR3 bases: TGTGCCAGCAGCTTAACGTGGGGGACAGGGTCCACTAGCACAGATACGCAGTATTTT. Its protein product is CASSLTWGTGSTSTDTQYF.

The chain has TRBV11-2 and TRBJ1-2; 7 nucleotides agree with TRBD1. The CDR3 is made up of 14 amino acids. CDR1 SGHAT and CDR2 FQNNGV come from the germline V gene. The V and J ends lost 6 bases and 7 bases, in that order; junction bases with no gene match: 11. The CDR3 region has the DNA TGTGCCAGCAGGAAGACAGGGCCCGGATCTGGCTACACCTTC. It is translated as CASRKTGPGSGYTF.

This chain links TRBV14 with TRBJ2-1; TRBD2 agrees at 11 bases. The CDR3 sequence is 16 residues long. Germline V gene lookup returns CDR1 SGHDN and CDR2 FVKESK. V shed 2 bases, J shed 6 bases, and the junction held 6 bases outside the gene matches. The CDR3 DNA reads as TGTGCCAGCAGCCAAAGACTAGCGGGGACTCTCAATGAGCAGTTCTTC. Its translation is CASSQRLAGTLNEQFF.

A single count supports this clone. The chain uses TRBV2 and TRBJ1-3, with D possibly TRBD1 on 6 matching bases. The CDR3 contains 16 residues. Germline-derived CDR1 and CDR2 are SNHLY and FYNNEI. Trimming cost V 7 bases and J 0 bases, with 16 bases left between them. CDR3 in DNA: TGTGCCAGCACCACCAGACAGGCCAACTCTGGAAACACCATATATTTT. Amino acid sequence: CASTTRQANSGNTIYF.

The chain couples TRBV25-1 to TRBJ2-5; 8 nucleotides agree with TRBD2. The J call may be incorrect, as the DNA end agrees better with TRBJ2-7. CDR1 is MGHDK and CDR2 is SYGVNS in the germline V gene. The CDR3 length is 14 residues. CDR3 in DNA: TGTGCCAGCAGTGGTACGGGACTAGGAGCCGAGCAGTACTTC. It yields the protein CASSGTGLGAEQYF.

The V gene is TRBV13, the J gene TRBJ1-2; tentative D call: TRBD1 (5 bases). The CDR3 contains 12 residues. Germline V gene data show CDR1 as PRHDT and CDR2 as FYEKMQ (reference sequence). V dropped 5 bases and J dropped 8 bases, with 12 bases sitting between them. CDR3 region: CASSQGVYGYTF. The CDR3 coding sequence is TGTGCCAGCAGCCAAGGGGTGTACGGCTACACCTTC.

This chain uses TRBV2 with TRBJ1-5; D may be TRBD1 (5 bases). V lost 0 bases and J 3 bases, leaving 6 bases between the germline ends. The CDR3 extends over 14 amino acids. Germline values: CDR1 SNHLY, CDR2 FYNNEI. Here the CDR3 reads CASSEARVNQPQHF. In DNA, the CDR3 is TGTGCCAGCAGTGAAGCCAGGGTCAATCAGCCCCAGCATTTT.

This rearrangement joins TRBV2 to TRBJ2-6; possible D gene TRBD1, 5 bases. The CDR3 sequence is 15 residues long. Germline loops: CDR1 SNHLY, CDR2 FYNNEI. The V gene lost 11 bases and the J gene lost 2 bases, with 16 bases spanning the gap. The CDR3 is CAGWGFHTGANVLTF. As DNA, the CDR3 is TGTGCCGGCTGGGGCTTCCACACTGGGGCCAACGTCCTGACTTTC.

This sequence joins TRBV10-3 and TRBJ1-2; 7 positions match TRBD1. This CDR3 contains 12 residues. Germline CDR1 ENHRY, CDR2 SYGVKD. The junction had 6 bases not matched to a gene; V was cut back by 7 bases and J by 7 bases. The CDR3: CAITSGGSGYTF. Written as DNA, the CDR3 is TGTGCCATCACATCAGGGGGTAGTGGCTACACCTTC.

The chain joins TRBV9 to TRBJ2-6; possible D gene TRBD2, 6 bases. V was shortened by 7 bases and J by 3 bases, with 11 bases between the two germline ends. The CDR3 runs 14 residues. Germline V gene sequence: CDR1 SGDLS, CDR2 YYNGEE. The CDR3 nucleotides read TGTGCCAGCGGGCGGGGCGGTGGGGCCAACGTCCTGACTTTC. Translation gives CASGRGGGANVLTF.

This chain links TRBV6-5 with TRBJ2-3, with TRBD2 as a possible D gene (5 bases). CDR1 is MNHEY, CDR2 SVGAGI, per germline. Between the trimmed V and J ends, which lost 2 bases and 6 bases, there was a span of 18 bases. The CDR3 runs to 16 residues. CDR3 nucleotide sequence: TGTGCCAGCAGTTACACCAGCGGAGCACAGACGGATACGCAGTATTTT. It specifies CASSYTSGAQTDTQYF.

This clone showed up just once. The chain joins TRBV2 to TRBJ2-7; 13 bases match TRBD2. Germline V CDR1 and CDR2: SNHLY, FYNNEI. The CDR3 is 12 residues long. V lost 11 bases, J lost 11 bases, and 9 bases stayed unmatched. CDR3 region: CACGTSGDMEYF. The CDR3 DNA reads TGTGCCTGCGGGACTAGCGGGGATATGGAGTACTTC.

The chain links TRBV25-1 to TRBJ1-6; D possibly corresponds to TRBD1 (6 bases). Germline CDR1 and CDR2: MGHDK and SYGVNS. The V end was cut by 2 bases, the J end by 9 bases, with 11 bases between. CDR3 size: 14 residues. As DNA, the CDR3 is TGTGCCAGCAGTGAACAGGGGTTTGGTTCACCCCTCCACTTT. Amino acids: CASSEQGFGSPLHF.